These 28 T cell receptor beta chains share one sample of origin, sequenced in a study of blood T cells in healthy people across ages. A second PCR, run for about 6 to 11 cycles, used a sample-barcoded 5' primer plus a J-beta primer mix. From the 5' RACE reads, TCRdb called clonotypes with MiXCR, one entry per CDR3 protein. The data hold hundreds of thousands of distinct CDR3 sequences, with about a third observed a single time. The source material was blood. These receptors originate from a woman aged 80 or older in good health.

This chain connects TRBV7-2 to TRBJ1-2; TRBD1 matches at 7 bases. This CDR3 is 14 amino acids long. Germline V gives CDR1 SGHTA, CDR2 FQGNSA. The J segment lost 0 bases and the V segment lost 7 bases, leaving 5 bases of the junction unmatched. CDR3 residues: CASIPDRANYGYTF. The CDR3 region has the DNA TGTGCCAGCATCCCAGACAGGGCTAACTATGGCTACACCTTC.

This clonotype occurred many times. The J gene is TRBJ1-2, the V gene TRBV10-3, with 8 bases identical to TRBD1. J gave up 7 bases and V 6 bases, and 13 bases lay outside the gene matches. The germline gives CDR1 ENHRY, CDR2 SYGVKD. The CDR3 spans 15 residues. CDR3 residues: CAIRDNQGAGAGYTF. CDR3 nucleotides: TGTGCCATCAGAGACAATCAGGGGGCTGGGGCTGGCTACACCTTC.

This clonotype was seen repeatedly, ten times or more. The rearrangement joins TRBV5-1 to TRBJ2-3; the D is unclear. The CDR3 covers 13 residues. Trimming removed 4 bases at V and 0 bases at J, with 6 bases between. The germline CDR1 and CDR2 sequences are SGHRS and YFSETQ. The CDR3 bases are TGCGCCAGCAGCGGAGCTAGCACAGATACGCAGTATTTT. Translated, it gives CASSGASTDTQYF.

This clonotype has at least ten counts. This sequence joins TRBV6-5 and TRBJ2-7, with D possibly called TRBD1 or TRBD2 (5 bases each). Per the germline V gene, CDR1 is MNHEY and CDR2 is SVGAGI. V lost 0 bases and J 8 bases, leaving 11 bases between the germline ends. The CDR3 sequence is 13 residues long. DNA of the CDR3: TGTGCCAGCAGTTACTCGGGAGAGGGGAAGCAGTACTTC. Translating gives CASSYSGEGKQYF.

The rearrangement joins TRBV10-3 to TRBJ2-2; D ambiguous. Trimming cost V 8 bases and J 9 bases, with 10 bases left between them. Germline CDR1 and CDR2: ENHRY and SYGVKD. The CDR3 consists of 11 residues. In nucleotides, the CDR3 is TGTGCCATCTCTGATCACCGGGAGCTGTTTTTT. It codes for CAISDHRELFF.

V is TRBV12-3 or TRBV12-4 and J is TRBJ1-4; D ambiguous. This CDR3 spans 15 amino acids. V lost 6 bases to trimming and J lost 3 bases, with 14 bases between them. CDR3 in DNA: TGTGCCAGCAGCCGGCCCGCCCGGGCTAATGAAAAACTGTTTTTT. Translation gives CASSRPARANEKLFF.

There are a few counts of this clonotype. The genes are TRBV12-3 or TRBV12-4 and TRBJ1-2; possible D gene TRBD1, 5 bases. The CDR3 consists of 13 residues. V gave up 4 bases and J gave up 7 bases, with 13 bases separating them. CDR3 DNA: TGTGCCAGCAGTTCGGGGCCCGGCACTGGCTACACCTTC. Translating gives CASSSGPGTGYTF.

This clonotype turned up a few times. This chain joins TRBV16 and TRBJ1-2; the D is unclear. Germline V gene lookup returns CDR1 KGHSY and CDR2 FQNENV. The CDR3 is made up of 15 amino acids. V lost 4 bases and J 0 bases, leaving 12 bases between the germline ends. The CDR3 here is CASSRGLGANYGYTF. CDR3 coding DNA: TGTGCCAGCAGCCGCGGACTTGGGGCTAACTATGGCTACACCTTC.

The J gene is TRBJ2-5, the V gene TRBV28; the match to TRBD2 covers 9 bases. With V trimmed by 6 bases and J by 11 bases, 16 bases remained unmatched. Germline loops: CDR1 MDHEN, CDR2 SYDVKM. The CDR3 loop spans 15 amino acids. The CDR3 DNA follows: TGTGCCAGCAGGATTGGGCTAGCGGGGCTCAATGAGCAGTACTTC. Amino acids: CASRIGLAGLNEQYF.

This clonotype was picked up many times. V usage is TRBV6-1 and J usage is TRBJ2-5; 8 nucleotides align to TRBD2. CDR1 and CDR2 from the germline V gene are MNHNS and SASEGT. The CDR3 is 16 residues long. Trimming at V came to 4 bases and at J to 5 bases, leaving 12 bases not matched to a gene. CDR3 region: CASSGPRGGRRETQYF. The CDR3 nucleotides are TGTGCCAGCAGTGGACCCCGGGGGGGCCGGAGGGAGACCCAGTACTTC.

Many counts were recorded for this clonotype. The chain has TRBV7-2 and TRBJ2-3, with a weak D call TRBD1 (5 bases). Trimming removed 2 bases from V and 12 bases from J, with 15 bases in between. CDR3 length: 13 amino acids. The germline CDR1 and CDR2 sequences are SGHTA and FQGNSA. CDR3 sequence: CASSLPTGPTQYF. CDR3 in DNA: TGTGCCAGCAGCTTACCTACAGGTCCCACCCAGTATTTT.

This clonotype was counted ten times or more. J is TRBJ2-1 and V is TRBV27, with a weak D call TRBD1 (8 bases). Germline V gives CDR1 MNHEY, CDR2 SMNVEV (reference sequence). The CDR3 runs to 14 residues. V shed 5 bases and J shed 6 bases, with 14 bases lying between them. CDR3 nucleotides: TGTGCCAGCAGTGGACAGGGAGGGTCCAATGAGCAGTTCTTC. It specifies CASSGQGGSNEQFF.

The chain carries TRBV6-1 and TRBJ1-5, with D unclear. Trimming left V 0 bases short and J 7 bases short, with 16 bases between. CDR1 is MNHNS, CDR2 SASEGT, per germline. The CDR3 is made up of 16 amino acids. The DNA for the CDR3 is TGTGCCAGCAGTGAAGCCCAGGAGCGGACCCAACAGCCCCAGCATTTT. This codes for CASSEAQERTQQPQHF.

This clonotype was seen at least ten times. The chain has TRBV7-2 and TRBJ2-5; TRBD2 matches 11 bases. This CDR3 spans 16 amino acids. CDR1 and CDR2 from the germline V gene are SGHTA and FQGNSA. V gave up 1 base and J gave up 2 bases; unmatched junction bases: 3. CDR3 region: CASSLGVAGGQETQYF. For the CDR3, the DNA is TGTGCCAGCAGCTTAGGGGTAGCGGGGGGGCAAGAGACCCAGTACTTC.

As regards this clonotype: A much larger clone sits a single nucleotide away, making a read error possible. V and J are TRBV25-1 and TRBJ2-7; possible D gene TRBD2, 5 bases. CDR1 is MGHDK and CDR2 is SYGVNS in the germline V gene. With 4 bases removed from V and 7 bases from J, the gap between germline ends came to 17 bases. The length of the CDR3 is 14 residues. The CDR3 DNA follows: TGTGCCAGCAGTGGTTCCCGACCCGGGGAGGAGCAGTACTTC. As protein: CASSGSRPGEEQYF.

This clonotype turned up a few times. One end of the junction does not line up with germline, which may come from a read error. This chain connects TRBV20-1 to TRBJ1-5; D uncertain. The CDR3 has 14 residues. CDR1 is DFQATT, CDR2 SNEGSKA, per germline (reference sequence). The chain's CDR3 is CSAGDAGWDQPQHF. CDR3 DNA: TGCAGTGCTGGAGACGCGGGGTGGGATCAGCCCCAGCATTTT.

At least ten counts were recorded for this clonotype. The rearrangement uses TRBV4-3 and TRBJ1-6; the D is unclear. CDR3 length: 17 residues. The germline V and J ends were trimmed by 0 bases and 0 bases, with 9 bases remaining between them. Per the germline V gene, CDR1 is LGHNA and CDR2 is YSLEER. The CDR3 loop reads CASSQERESSYNSPLHF. Here the CDR3 DNA reads TGCGCCAGCAGCCAAGAACGGGAGAGCTCCTATAATTCACCCCTCCACTTT.

This clonotype showed up many times. The chain joins TRBV2 to TRBJ2-3, with D unresolved. Germline CDR1 SNHLY, CDR2 FYNNEI. Between the trimmed V and J ends, which lost 9 bases and 0 bases, there was a span of 13 bases. The CDR3 runs 14 residues. CDR3 sequence (DNA): TGTGCCAGTTCGAAAGACATTAGCACAGATACGCAGTATTTT. Its translation: CASSKDISTDTQYF.

The V and J genes are TRBV4-1 and TRBJ2-1, with D perhaps TRBD1 or TRBD2 (6 bases each). The CDR3 has 15 residues. Trimming cost V 4 bases and J 10 bases, with 20 bases left between them. In germline, CDR1 is MGHRA, CDR2 YSYEKL. The CDR3 region has the DNA TGCGCCAGCAGCCGGACTGAGGGGGGCCCTAACGAGCAGTTCTTC. Translating it yields CASSRTEGGPNEQFF.

This clonotype was counted only a few times. The rearrangement joins TRBV28 to TRBJ2-3, with D unclear. The CDR3 spans 15 residues. Germline V gene sequence: CDR1 MDHEN, CDR2 SYDVKM. V dropped 3 bases and J dropped 0 bases, with 10 bases sitting between them. The CDR3 DNA sequence: TGTGCCAGCAGTTTCGGAGCCTTTAGCACAGATACGCAGTATTTT. Its translation: CASSFGAFSTDTQYF.

The genes are TRBV10-3 and TRBJ2-2; D may be TRBD2 (7 bases). Germline V CDR1 and CDR2: ENHRY, SYGVKD. The length of the CDR3 is 15 residues. The V and J ends lost 8 bases and 4 bases respectively, with 17 bases between them. The CDR3 DNA follows: TGTGCCATCGGCGGGGGCACTAGCGCCACCGGGGAGCTGTTTTTT. It translates to CAIGGGTSATGELFF.

CDR3 DNA: TGTGCCAGTATTTGGACAGGGATCGGCACAGATACGCAGTATTTT. Encoded protein: CASIWTGIGTDTQYF. V is TRBV6-1 and J is TRBJ2-3, with 8 bases fitting TRBD1. The V segment lost 9 bases and the J segment 1 base; nucleotides outside the gene matches: 9. Germline CDR1 reads MNHNS; CDR2 reads SASEGT. There are 15 residues in the CDR3.

This clonotype appeared many times. The V and J genes are TRBV5-1 and TRBJ2-7; the match to TRBD1 covers 9 bases. V gave up 4 bases and J gave up 1 base; unmatched junction bases: 6. This CDR3 has 15 residues. Germline values: CDR1 SGHRS, CDR2 YFSETQ. Written as DNA, the CDR3 is TGCGCCAGCAGCAACCGGGACAGGGTATCCTACGAGCAGTACTTC. Its translation: CASSNRDRVSYEQYF.

V gene TRBV6-5 combines with J gene TRBJ2-7; TRBD2 aligns across 8 bases. The CDR3 length is 12 residues. Germline V gene lookup returns CDR1 MNHEY and CDR2 SVGAGI. V lost 5 bases to trimming and J lost 12 bases; unmatched junction nucleotides: 9. CDR3 amino acids: CASSRTSRELYF. CDR3 DNA: TGTGCCAGCAGTCGGACTAGCAGGGAACTGTACTTC.

This clonotype was recorded many times. This chain connects TRBV5-1 to TRBJ2-2; D possibly corresponds to TRBD1 (6 bases). The CDR3 extends over 14 amino acids. The germline V gene encodes CDR1 SGHRS and CDR2 YFSETQ. With 2 bases removed from V and 4 bases from J, the gap between germline ends came to 9 bases. The CDR3 DNA reads as TGCGCCAGCAGCTTCAGGGGAAGCACCGGGGAGCTGTTTTTT. Its translation is CASSFRGSTGELFF. The variable domain in full, completed from reference TRBV5-1 and TRBJ2-2, reads KAGVTQTPRYLIKTRGQQVTLSCSPISGHRSVSWYQQTPGQGLQFLFEYFSETQRNKGNFPGRFSGRQFSNSRSEMNVSTLELGDSALYLCASSFRGSTGELFFGEGSRLTVL.

At least ten counts were recorded for this clonotype. This chain joins TRBV5-1 and TRBJ2-5, with 10 bases fitting TRBD2. With V trimmed by 2 bases and J by 3 bases, 4 bases remained unmatched. The CDR3 consists of 15 residues. Germline V gene lookup returns CDR1 SGHRS and CDR2 YFSETQ. The CDR3 region is CASSLERGGEETQYF. The CDR3 nucleotides are TGCGCCAGCAGCTTAGAGCGGGGGGGCGAAGAGACCCAGTACTTC.

This clonotype was found once. The rearrangement joins TRBV20-1 to TRBJ2-3; TRBD2 matches 7 bases. The V segment lost 4 bases and the J segment 9 bases; nucleotides outside the gene matches: 7. Germline assignment: CDR1 DFQATT and CDR2 SNEGSKA (reference sequence). This CDR3 spans 12 amino acids. The CDR3 nucleotides read TGCAGTGCTAACCTCAGGGAGGGAACGCAGTATTTT. Its protein product is CSANLREGTQYF.

This chain links TRBV6-2 or TRBV6-3 with TRBJ2-1; D unresolved. This CDR3 comprises 12 residues. Looked up from germline, CDR1 is MNHEY and CDR2 is SVGEGT. V shed 2 bases and J shed 4 bases, with 3 bases lying between them. CDR3 region: CASSYTYNEQFF. CDR3 sequence (DNA): TGTGCCAGCAGTTACACTTACAATGAGCAGTTCTTC.